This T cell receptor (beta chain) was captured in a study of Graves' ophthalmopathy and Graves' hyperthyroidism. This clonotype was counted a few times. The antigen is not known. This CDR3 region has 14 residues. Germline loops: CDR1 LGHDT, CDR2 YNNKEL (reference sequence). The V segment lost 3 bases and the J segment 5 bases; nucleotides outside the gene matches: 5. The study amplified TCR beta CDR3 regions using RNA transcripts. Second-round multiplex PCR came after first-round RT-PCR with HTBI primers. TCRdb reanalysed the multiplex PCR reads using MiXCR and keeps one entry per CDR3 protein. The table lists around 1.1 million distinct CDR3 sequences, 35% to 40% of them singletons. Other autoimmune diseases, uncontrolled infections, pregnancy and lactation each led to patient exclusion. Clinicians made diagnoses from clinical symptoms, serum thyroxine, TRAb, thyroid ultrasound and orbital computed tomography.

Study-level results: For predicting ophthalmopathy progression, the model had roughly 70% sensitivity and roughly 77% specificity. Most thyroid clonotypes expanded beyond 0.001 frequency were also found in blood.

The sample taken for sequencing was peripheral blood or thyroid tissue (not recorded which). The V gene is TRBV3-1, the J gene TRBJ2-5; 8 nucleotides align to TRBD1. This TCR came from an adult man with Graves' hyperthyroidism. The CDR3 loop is CASSQETGVETQYF. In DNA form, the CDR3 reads TGTGCCAGCAGCCAGGAGACAGGGGTGGAGACCCAGTACTTC.